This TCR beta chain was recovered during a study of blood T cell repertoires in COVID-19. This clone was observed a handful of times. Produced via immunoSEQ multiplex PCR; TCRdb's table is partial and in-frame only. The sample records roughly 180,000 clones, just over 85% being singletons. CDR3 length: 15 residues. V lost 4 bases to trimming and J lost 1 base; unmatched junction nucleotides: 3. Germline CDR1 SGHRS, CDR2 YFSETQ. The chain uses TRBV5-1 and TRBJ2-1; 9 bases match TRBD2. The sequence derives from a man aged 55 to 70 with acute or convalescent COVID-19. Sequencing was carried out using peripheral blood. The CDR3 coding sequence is TGCGCCAGCAGCATAGCGGGAGTTTCCTACAATGAGCAGTTCTTC. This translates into CASSIAGVSYNEQFF. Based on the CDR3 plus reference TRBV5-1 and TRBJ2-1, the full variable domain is KAGVTQTPRYLIKTRGQQVTLSCSPISGHRSVSWYQQTPGQGLQFLFEYFSETQRNKGNFPGRFSGRQFSNSRSEMNVSTLELGDSALYLCASSIAGVSYNEQFFGPGTRLTVL.